The entry below gives a single TCR beta chain sequence along with its context. Its antigen is currently unknown. This specimen belongs to a study of cytomegalovirus exposure and HLA in healthy donors. Findings and limits, study-wide: Across donors, sequencing depth was assumed by presence/absence analyses to be roughly uniform. Later examination showed HLA-associated TCR beta chains had greater clonal expansion than equally common others.

PCR primers comprised 60 Vbeta and 13 Jbeta primers. Profiling relied on immunoSEQ multiplex PCR, and the TCRdb table lists in-frame clones only, not all of them. Here the sample spans around 190,000 clones, 70% to 80% being singletons. Material: PBMCs. The receptor comes from a woman aged 25 to 39 in good health and CMV-seropositive.

The chain's CDR3 is CASSGTGIPDTQYF. The CDR3 coding sequence is TGTGCCAGCAGCGGGACAGGTATACCAGATACGCAGTATTTT. The chain links TRBV25-1 to TRBJ2-3, with 8 positions matching TRBD1. CDR1 is MGHDK, CDR2 SYGVNS, per germline. CDR3 length: 14 residues. With 6 bases clipped from V and 4 bases from J, the junction kept 6 bases outside the gene matches.